The 22 T cell receptor beta chains listed next were all sequenced from one sample in a study of cytomegalovirus exposure and HLA in healthy donors. Produced via immunoSEQ multiplex PCR; TCRdb's table is partial and in-frame only. This table holds approximately 170,000 clones, roughly 84% found once. Sequenced material: PBMCs. These receptors were obtained from a man younger than 40 in good health and CMV-seropositive.

The chain carries TRBV9 and TRBJ2-3, with D tentatively TRBD2 (7 bases). CDR1 SGDLS and CDR2 YYNGEE come from the germline V gene. Trimming took off 1 base at V and 2 bases at J, with 14 bases between the two ends. The CDR3 consists of 16 residues. CDR3 protein: CASSVREGGDTDTQYF. In DNA, the CDR3 is TGTGCCAGCAGCGTAAGGGAGGGGGGCGACACAGATACGCAGTATTTT.

V is TRBV6-5 and J is TRBJ1-1; TRBD1 agrees at 12 bases. CDR1 and CDR2 from the germline V gene are MNHEY and SVGAGI. This CDR3 spans 13 amino acids. J was trimmed by 10 bases and V by 5 bases; bases with no gene match: 5. The CDR3 sequence: CASSVPGQGAAFF. The CDR3, as DNA: TGTGCCAGCAGTGTACCGGGACAGGGGGCAGCTTTCTTT.

The rearrangement joins TRBV10-1 to TRBJ2-2; weak D call: TRBD2 (5 bases). CDR1 WNHNN and CDR2 SYGVQD come from the germline V gene (reference sequence). V was clipped by 1 base and J by 5 bases, with 8 bases between them. The CDR3 sequence is 14 residues long. The CDR3 reads CASSEYGETGELFF. In DNA, the CDR3 is TGCGCCAGCAGTGAGTACGGGGAGACCGGGGAGCTGTTTTTT.

J is TRBJ2-3 and V is TRBV25-1, with 7 nucleotides matching TRBD2. There are 14 residues in the CDR3. After removal of 7 bases from V and 0 bases from J, the junction contained 4 bases not matched to a gene. The V gene's germline CDR1 is MGHDK and CDR2 SYGVNS. Written as DNA, the CDR3 is TGTGCCAGCACGGGGGGAACTAGCACAGATACGCAGTATTTT. This translates into CASTGGTSTDTQYF. Complete variable domain (other parts from reference TRBV25-1 and TRBJ2-3): EADIYQTPRYLVIGTGKKITLECSQTMGHDKMYWYQQDPGMELHLIHYSYGVNSTEKGDLSSESTVSRIRTEHFPLTLESARPSHTSQYLCASTGGTSTDTQYFGPGTRLTVL.

The chain couples TRBV30 to TRBJ2-1; 12 bases match TRBD2. The CDR3 is 17 amino acids. V lost 2 bases to trimming and J lost 3 bases; unmatched junction nucleotides: 8. Germline V lookup: CDR1 GTSNPN, CDR2 SVGIG (reference sequence). DNA of the CDR3: TGTGCCTGGAGTACGACTAGCGGGGGACCCAACTACAATGAGCAGTTCTTC. As protein: CAWSTTSGGPNYNEQFF.

This clone was seen a single time. The chain uses TRBV10-3 and TRBJ2-5, with TRBD1 as a possible D gene (6 bases). The CDR3 has 14 amino acids. Trimming pared 11 bases from V and 3 bases from J, leaving 19 bases between. Germline V gives CDR1 ENHRY, CDR2 SYGVKD. CDR3 in amino acids: CALSDDRSKETQYF. In DNA, the CDR3 is TGTGCCCTTTCCGACGACAGGAGCAAAGAGACCCAGTACTTC.

The CDR3, as DNA: TGTGCCAGCAGTCAAGACTCGGGGAAGGCCTACGAGCAGTACTTC. It specifies CASSQDSGKAYEQYF. V and J are TRBV7-6 and TRBJ2-7, with D possibly being TRBD2 (5 bases). The V gene's germline CDR1 is SGHVS and CDR2 FNYEAQ. V dropped 6 bases and J dropped 2 bases, with 17 bases sitting between them. The CDR3 has 15 amino acids.

The chain links TRBV4-1 to TRBJ1-1; no clear D. V lost 0 bases and J 2 bases, leaving 7 bases between the germline ends. Germline V gene data show CDR1 as MGHRA and CDR2 as YSYEKL. The CDR3 runs 14 residues. The CDR3 sequence is CASSQDRSNTEAFF. In DNA, the CDR3 is TGCGCCAGCAGCCAAGATCGGAGTAACACTGAAGCTTTCTTT.

This clone was found a few times. The chain is built from TRBV28 and TRBJ1-5, with a weak D call TRBD1 (6 bases). With 6 bases removed from V and 5 bases from J, the gap between germline ends came to 17 bases. CDR3 length: 15 amino acids. Germline V gene data show CDR1 as MDHEN and CDR2 as SYDVKM. The CDR3 coding sequence is TGTGCCAGCAGCCCCACCGGGACAAACCATCAGCCCCAGCATTTT. This gives the protein CASSPTGTNHQPQHF.

The rearrangement uses TRBV7-2 and TRBJ2-7; 7 bases match TRBD1. V was pared by 10 bases and J by 4 bases, with 13 bases of the junction left unmatched. CDR1 is SGHTA and CDR2 is FQGNSA in the germline V gene. This CDR3 is 14 amino acids long. In nucleotides, the CDR3 is TGTGCCATCAGGAAAAACCGGGACAGTTACGAGCAGTACTTC. This translates into CAIRKNRDSYEQYF.

The chain employs TRBV9 and TRBJ2-7; 8 positions match TRBD2. With V trimmed by 0 bases and J by 0 bases, 2 bases remained unmatched. From germline, CDR1 is SGDLS and CDR2 YYNGEE. CDR3 size: 15 residues. CDR3 DNA sequence: TGTGCCAGCAGCGTAGGAGCGGGGGACTCCTACGAGCAGTACTTC. Amino acids: CASSVGAGDSYEQYF.

The chain is built from TRBV7-9 and TRBJ1-5; 7 bases map to TRBD1. Germline V gene data show CDR1 as SEHNR and CDR2 as FQNEAQ (reference sequence). V shed 1 base and J 9 bases; nucleotides not matched to a gene: 6. The length of the CDR3 is 14 residues. The CDR3 DNA follows: TGTGCCAGCAGCTTAGGGGCAGGGGGACGGCCCCAGCATTTT. Its translation: CASSLGAGGRPQHF.

The chain couples TRBV14 to TRBJ1-2; D might be TRBD1 (6 bases). CDR1 is SGHDN and CDR2 is FVKESK in the germline V gene. The CDR3 is 14 residues long. V lost 6 bases and J lost 7, with 18 bases in between. CDR3 nucleotide sequence: TGTGCCAGCAGACTGTCAGGGGAGCACGGTGGCTACACCTTC. This gives the protein CASRLSGEHGGYTF.

This clone was recorded once. V is TRBV9 and J is TRBJ2-2; 7 bases line up with TRBD1. This CDR3 has 15 residues. Germline trimming cut 4 bases from V and 3 bases from J; bases unmatched to any gene: 6. Per the germline V gene, CDR1 is SGDLS and CDR2 is YYNGEE. CDR3 coding DNA: TGTGCCAGCAGCCAACGACAGGGAGACACCGGGGAGCTGTTTTTT. The encoded protein is CASSQRQGDTGELFF.

In this sample, this clone turned up a few times. The V gene is TRBV7-9, the J gene TRBJ1-1; D not resolved. The CDR3 length is 13 residues. Germline V gene sequence: CDR1 SEHNR, CDR2 FQNEAQ (reference sequence). V gave up 5 bases and J gave up 4 bases, with 11 bases separating them. In DNA, the CDR3 is TGTGCCAGCAGCCCCCGGCAGGTCACTGAAGCTTTCTTT. Protein product: CASSPRQVTEAFF.

The chain has TRBV6-6 and TRBJ2-7, with 10 bases lining up with TRBD1. The CDR3 spans 15 residues. Trimming cost V 0 bases and J 4 bases; bases outside gene matches: 3. Germline CDR1 MNHNY, CDR2 SVGAGI (reference sequence). CDR3: CASSYSGQGYYEQYF. CDR3 DNA: TGTGCCAGCAGTTACTCGGGACAGGGGTATTACGAGCAGTACTTC.

The J gene is TRBJ2-2, the V gene TRBV19; D may be TRBD2 (5 bases). The CDR3 length is 15 residues. CDR1 is LNHDA, CDR2 SQIVND, per germline (reference sequence). V dropped 3 bases and J dropped 3 bases, with 11 bases sitting between them. The CDR3 loop reads CASSISAEYTGELFF. The CDR3, as DNA: TGTGCCAGTAGTATTTCAGCGGAGTACACCGGGGAGCTGTTTTTT.

V and J are TRBV28 and TRBJ1-1; D is uncertain. V lost 1 base and J lost 0, with 18 bases in between. The CDR3 consists of 18 residues. Germline assignment: CDR1 MDHEN and CDR2 SYDVKM. The CDR3 loop is CASSLSGQRLFMNTEAFF. The CDR3 DNA reads TGTGCCAGCAGTTTATCTGGCCAGCGCTTATTTATGAACACTGAAGCTTTCTTT.

This clone came up a few times. The chain recombines TRBV5-4 with TRBJ1-1, with 7 bases matching TRBD1. From germline, CDR1 is SGHNT and CDR2 YYREEE (reference sequence). Losses at the gene ends were 0 bases for V and 7 bases for J; bases not matched to a gene: 6. The length of the CDR3 is 14 residues. CDR3 in amino acids: CASSLVTGSGEAFF. Here the CDR3 DNA reads TGTGCCAGCAGCTTGGTGACAGGGAGTGGTGAAGCTTTCTTT.

The V gene is TRBV19, the J gene TRBJ2-2; TRBD2 agrees at 16 bases. This CDR3 has 20 residues. CDR1 is LNHDA and CDR2 is SQIVND in the germline V gene (reference sequence). J gave up 3 bases and V 5 bases, and 12 bases lay outside the gene matches. Here the CDR3 DNA reads TGTGCCAGTAGTCCACACCCGGGACTAGCGGGAGGGCTGCACACCGGGGAGCTGTTTTTT. Translated: CASSPHPGLAGGLHTGELFF.

This clone was picked up one time. The chain combines TRBV11-2 with TRBJ2-1, with 11 nucleotides matching TRBD2. V dropped 2 bases and J dropped 9; count of bases not matched to a gene: 9. In germline, CDR1 is SGHAT, CDR2 FQNNGV. The CDR3 sequence is 16 residues long. CDR3 nucleotide sequence: TGTGCCAGCAGCTTAAGCGGGACTAGCGGAGGGAGTGAGCAGTTCTTC. Residues: CASSLSGTSGGSEQFF.

This chain uses TRBV30 with TRBJ1-2; tentative D call: TRBD1 (5 bases). Deletions cut 0 bases from V and 7 bases from J, with 9 bases between. This CDR3 is built from 12 residues. In germline, CDR1 is GTSNPN, CDR2 SVGIG (reference sequence). CDR3 sequence: CAWSVWGGGYTF. The CDR3 DNA reads as TGTGCCTGGAGTGTCTGGGGGGGTGGCTACACCTTC.